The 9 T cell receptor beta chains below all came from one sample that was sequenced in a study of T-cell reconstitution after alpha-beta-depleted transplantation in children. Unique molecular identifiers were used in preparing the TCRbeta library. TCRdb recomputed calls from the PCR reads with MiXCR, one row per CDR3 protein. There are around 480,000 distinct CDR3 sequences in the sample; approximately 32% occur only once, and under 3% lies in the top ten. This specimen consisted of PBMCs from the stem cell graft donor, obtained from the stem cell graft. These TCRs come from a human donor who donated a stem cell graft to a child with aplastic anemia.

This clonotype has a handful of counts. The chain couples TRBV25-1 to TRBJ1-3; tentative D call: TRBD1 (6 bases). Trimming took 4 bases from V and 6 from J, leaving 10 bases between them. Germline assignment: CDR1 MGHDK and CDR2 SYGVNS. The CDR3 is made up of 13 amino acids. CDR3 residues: CASSAGVENTIYF. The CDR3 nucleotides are TGTGCCAGCAGTGCAGGGGTTGAAAACACCATATATTTT. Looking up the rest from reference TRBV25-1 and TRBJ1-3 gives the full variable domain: EADIYQTPRYLVIGTGKKITLECSQTMGHDKMYWYQQDPGMELHLIHYSYGVNSTEKGDLSSESTVSRIRTEHFPLTLESARPSHTSQYLCASSAGVENTIYFGEGSWLTVV.

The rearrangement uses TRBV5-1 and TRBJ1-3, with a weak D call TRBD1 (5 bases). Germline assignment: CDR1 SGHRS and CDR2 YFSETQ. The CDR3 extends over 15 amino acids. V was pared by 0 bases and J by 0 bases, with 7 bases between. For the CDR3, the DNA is TGCGCCAGCAGCTTGGACACAGGCTCTGGAAACACCATATATTTT. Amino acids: CASSLDTGSGNTIYF.

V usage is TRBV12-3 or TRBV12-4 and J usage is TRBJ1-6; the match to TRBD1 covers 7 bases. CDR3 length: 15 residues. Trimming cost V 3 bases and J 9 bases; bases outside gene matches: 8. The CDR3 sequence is CASSLTGRESSPLHF. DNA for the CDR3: TGTGCCAGCAGTTTGACAGGGAGGGAAAGTTCACCCCTCCACTTT.

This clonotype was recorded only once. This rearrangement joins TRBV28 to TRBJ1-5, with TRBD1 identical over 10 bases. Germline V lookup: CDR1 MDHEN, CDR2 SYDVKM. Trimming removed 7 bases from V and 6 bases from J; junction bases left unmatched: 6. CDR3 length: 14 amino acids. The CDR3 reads CASKPGTGVQPQHF. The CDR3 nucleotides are TGTGCCAGCAAGCCCGGGACAGGGGTTCAGCCCCAGCATTTT.

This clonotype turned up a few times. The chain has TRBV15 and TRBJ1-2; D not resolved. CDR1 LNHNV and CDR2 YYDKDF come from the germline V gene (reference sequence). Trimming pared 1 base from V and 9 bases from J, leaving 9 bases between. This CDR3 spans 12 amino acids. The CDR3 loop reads CATSRGTVRYTF. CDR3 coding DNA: TGTGCCACCAGCAGAGGTACCGTTCGCTACACCTTC.

CDR3 bases: TGCGCCAGCAATATAGCGGGTGTCGTAGGTGAGCAGTTCTTC. As protein: CASNIAGVVGEQFF. The chain couples TRBV10-2 to TRBJ2-1; 7 bases fit TRBD2. The V gene end was trimmed by 7 bases and the J gene end by 9 bases; junction bases not matched to a gene: 12. Germline assignment: CDR1 WSHSY and CDR2 SAAADI. This CDR3 has 14 amino acids.

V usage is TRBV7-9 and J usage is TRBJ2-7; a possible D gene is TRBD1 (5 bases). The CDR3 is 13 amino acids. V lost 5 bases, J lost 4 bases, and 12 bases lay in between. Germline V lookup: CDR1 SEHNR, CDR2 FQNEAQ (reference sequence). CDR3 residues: CASSPQAGYEQYV. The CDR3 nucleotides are TGTGCCAGCAGCCCCCAGGCAGGGTACGAGCAGTACGTC.

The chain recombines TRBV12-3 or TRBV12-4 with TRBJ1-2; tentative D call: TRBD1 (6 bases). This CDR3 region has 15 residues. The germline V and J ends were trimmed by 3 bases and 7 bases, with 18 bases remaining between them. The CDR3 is CASSFAATGSLGYTF. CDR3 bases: TGTGCCAGCAGTTTTGCTGCGACAGGCAGCCTTGGCTACACCTTC.

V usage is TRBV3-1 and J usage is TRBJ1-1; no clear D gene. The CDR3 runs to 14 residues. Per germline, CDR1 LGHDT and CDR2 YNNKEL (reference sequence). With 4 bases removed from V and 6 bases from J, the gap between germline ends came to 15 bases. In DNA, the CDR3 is TGTGCCAGCAGCCGACGGATCTCGGATTCTGAAGCTTTCTTT. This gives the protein CASSRRISDSEAFF. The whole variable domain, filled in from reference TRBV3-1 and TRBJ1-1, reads DTAVSQTPKYLVTQMGNDKSIKCEQNLGHDTMYWYKQDSKKFLKIMFSYNNKELIINETVPNRFSPKSPDKAHLNLHINSLELGDSAVYFCASSRRISDSEAFFGQGTRLTVV.